These 18 T cell receptor beta chains were all obtained from the same sample, sequenced in a study of blood T cell repertoires in COVID-19. Profiling relied on immunoSEQ multiplex PCR, and the TCRdb table lists in-frame clones only, not all of them. The repertoire holds approximately 340,000 clones, 80% to 90% seen once, with 9.5% to 10% in the top ten. Material for sequencing was peripheral blood. Receptors were obtained from a man aged 25-45 years with COVID-19, enrolled during active disease.

This chain links TRBV28 with TRBJ1-2; 10 bases map to TRBD1. The J segment lost 7 bases and the V segment lost 7 bases, leaving 3 bases of the junction unmatched. Germline CDR1 reads MDHEN; CDR2 reads SYDVKM. This CDR3 has 12 amino acids. This CDR3 reads CASTDRGLGYTF. In DNA form, the CDR3 reads TGTGCCAGCACCGACAGGGGGCTTGGCTACACCTTC.

The CDR3, as DNA: TGTGCCAGCAGCCCCCACACAGATACGCAGTATTTT. This encodes CASSPHTDTQYF. V is TRBV9 and J is TRBJ2-3; D is unresolved. The CDR3 sequence is 12 residues long. Trimming pared 4 bases from V and 2 bases from J, leaving 5 bases between. The germline CDR1 and CDR2 sequences are SGDLS and YYNGEE.

This CDR3 is CATSRVQGTNEQYF. The CDR3 nucleotides are TGTGCCACCAGCAGAGTCCAGGGAACTAACGAGCAGTACTTC. J is TRBJ2-7 and V is TRBV15; tentatively, D is TRBD1 (5 bases). The ends were cut back, 1 base at V and 5 bases at J, with 12 bases in the middle. The CDR3 is made up of 14 amino acids. CDR1 LNHNV and CDR2 YYDKDF come from the germline V gene (reference sequence).

This chain links TRBV9 with TRBJ2-2, with a tentative D call TRBD2 (5 bases). Germline V CDR1 and CDR2: SGDLS, YYNGEE. V lost 4 bases to trimming and J lost 2 bases, with 15 bases between them. The CDR3 spans 16 residues. DNA of the CDR3: TGTGCCAGCAGCCCTACCGGACTTCCTAACACCGGGGAGCTGTTTTTT. Translation gives CASSPTGLPNTGELFF. Complete variable domain (other parts from reference TRBV9 and TRBJ2-2): DSGVTQTPKHLITATGQRVTLRCSPRSGDLSVYWYQQSLDQGLQFLIQYYNGEERAKGNILERFSAQQFPDLHSELNLSSLELGDSALYFCASSPTGLPNTGELFFGEGSRLTVL.

The rearrangement uses TRBV19 and TRBJ2-7; tentative D call: TRBD2 (5 bases). The germline V gene has CDR1 LNHDA and CDR2 SQIVND (reference sequence). Trimming took off 7 bases at V and 2 bases at J, with 9 bases between the two ends. The CDR3 runs to 12 residues. CDR3 sequence: CASTDGAYEQYF. CDR3 bases: TGTGCCAGTACGGACGGGGCCTACGAGCAGTACTTC. Together with reference TRBV19 and TRBJ2-7, the CDR3 gives the full variable domain: DGGITQSPKYLFRKEGQNVTLSCEQNLNHDAMYWYRQDPGQGLRLIYYSQIVNDFQKGDIAEGYSVSREKKESFPLTVTSAQKNPTAFYLCASTDGAYEQYFGPGTRLTVT.

The gene calls are TRBV2 and TRBJ1-5; D unclear. This CDR3 has 13 residues. The V end lost 3 bases, the J end lost 7 bases, and 10 bases lay between the germline ends. Germline CDR1 SNHLY, CDR2 FYNNEI. In nucleotides, the CDR3 is TGTGCCAGCAGTGATTTGCTGGGCCAGCCCCAGCATTTT. Amino acids: CASSDLLGQPQHF.

The rearrangement uses TRBV13 and TRBJ2-5, with TRBD1 matching over 8 bases. CDR1 and CDR2 (germline): PRHDT, FYEKMQ (reference sequence). The CDR3 runs 13 residues. The V and J ends lost 6 bases and 5 bases, in that order; junction bases with no gene match: 5. For the CDR3, the DNA is TGTGCCAGCAGTCGGACAGGGCGCGAGACCCAGTACTTC. This codes for CASSRTGRETQYF.

The chain combines TRBV6-5 with TRBJ2-7; D unclear. The CDR3 has 11 residues. Germline V gene data show CDR1 as MNHEY and CDR2 as SVGAGI. V shed 7 bases and J shed 12 bases, with 16 bases lying between them. In nucleotides, the CDR3 is TGTGCCAGCACCCAAGACATTACCTTGTACTTC. Its translation is CASTQDITLYF.

This rearrangement joins TRBV21-1 to TRBJ2-1; TRBD2 is the table's D call and was not checked against the DNA. TRBV21-1 is a known pseudogene. The CDR3 is 21 residues long. CDR3 in DNA: TGTGCCAGCAGCGACCCCCTCCGGCTAGCGGAAGGGGATAGCTCCTACAATGAGCAGTTCTTC. Amino acids: CASSDPLRLAEGDSSYNEQFF.

V is TRBV5-1 and J is TRBJ2-5, with 8 bases identical to TRBD1. V lost 0 bases to trimming and J lost 1 base; unmatched junction nucleotides: 2. CDR3 size: 15 residues. Looked up from germline, CDR1 is SGHRS and CDR2 is YFSETQ. The CDR3 sequence is CASSLGDRFQETQYF. DNA of the CDR3: TGCGCCAGCAGCTTGGGGGACAGGTTCCAAGAGACCCAGTACTTC.

The rearrangement uses TRBV9 and TRBJ1-4; D gene uncertain. CDR3 length: 15 residues. Germline CDR1 and CDR2: SGDLS and YYNGEE. The germline V and J ends were trimmed by 4 bases and 8 bases, with 18 bases remaining between them. The CDR3 loop is CASSSRTGRSEKLFF. The CDR3, as DNA: TGTGCCAGCAGCTCCCGAACGGGGAGGTCCGAAAAACTGTTTTTT.

This clone occurred a few times. V usage is TRBV7-3 and J usage is TRBJ2-6, with 8 bases identical to TRBD1. This CDR3 is built from 15 residues. Germline-derived CDR1 and CDR2 are SGHTA and FQGTGA. Losses at the gene ends were 6 bases for V and 8 bases for J; bases not matched to a gene: 9. DNA of the CDR3: TGTGCCAGCAGTTTCCTAGCAGGGGGCACCAACGTCCTGACTTTC. This gives the protein CASSFLAGGTNVLTF.

This chain connects TRBV28 to TRBJ2-7; tentatively, D is TRBD1 (6 bases). Germline V gene sequence: CDR1 MDHEN, CDR2 SYDVKM. The CDR3 has 16 amino acids. The germline V and J ends were trimmed by 2 bases and 0 bases, with 14 bases remaining between them. The CDR3 nucleotides read TGTGCCAGCAGTTTAGGATGGGGGCTCAACTCCTACGAGCAGTACTTC. Its translation is CASSLGWGLNSYEQYF.

The chain uses TRBV28 and TRBJ2-7, with TRBD2 matching 7 bases. Trimming took 4 bases from V and 2 from J; bases not matched to a gene: 5. The CDR3 totals 14 residues. CDR1 is MDHEN and CDR2 is SYDVKM in the germline V gene. The DNA for the CDR3 is TGTGCCAGCAGTTCGGGACTAAAGGCCTACGAGCAGTACTTC. Encoded protein: CASSSGLKAYEQYF. The variable domain in full, completed from reference TRBV28 and TRBJ2-7, reads DVKVTQSSRYLVKRTGEKVFLECVQDMDHENMFWYRQDPGLGLRLIYFSYDVKMKEKGDIPEGYSVSREKKERFSLILESASTNQTSMYLCASSSGLKAYEQYFGPGTRLTVT.

The V call is TRBV2, the J call TRBJ1-5; D uncertain. Germline V gives CDR1 SNHLY, CDR2 FYNNEI. Trimming stripped 5 bases from V and 4 bases from J, with 15 bases between. The CDR3 runs 15 residues. The CDR3 region is CASSLYGLPNQPQHF. CDR3 bases: TGTGCCAGCAGTCTCTACGGACTCCCGAATCAGCCCCAGCATTTT.

This clone is a singleton in its sample. This chain links TRBV6-6 with TRBJ2-1; possibly TRBD1 for D (7 bases). Deletions cut 2 bases from V and 5 bases from J, with 13 bases between. The CDR3 sequence is 15 residues long. CDR1 MNHNY and CDR2 SVGAGI come from the germline V gene (reference sequence). Written as DNA, the CDR3 is TGTGCCAGCAGTTACATAGGGGGCGGGAACAATGAGCAGTTCTTC. Translated: CASSYIGGGNNEQFF.

The V gene is TRBV6-2 or TRBV6-3, the J gene TRBJ2-7; D gene ambiguous. Trimming took 3 bases from V and 2 from J, leaving 8 bases between them. The CDR3 contains 13 residues. Looked up from germline, CDR1 is MNHEY and CDR2 is SVGEGT. Here the CDR3 DNA reads TGTGCCAGCAGTTATCAGGCCCCCTACGAGCAGTACTTC. Protein: CASSYQAPYEQYF.

The chain combines TRBV13 with TRBJ1-1, with TRBD1 matching 7 bases. This CDR3 comprises 14 residues. Germline CDR1 reads PRHDT; CDR2 reads FYEKMQ (reference sequence). The J segment lost 0 bases and the V segment lost 5 bases, leaving 3 bases of the junction unmatched. Here the CDR3 DNA reads TGTGCCAGCAGCCTGGGACAGATGAACACTGAAGCTTTCTTT. Translating gives CASSLGQMNTEAFF.